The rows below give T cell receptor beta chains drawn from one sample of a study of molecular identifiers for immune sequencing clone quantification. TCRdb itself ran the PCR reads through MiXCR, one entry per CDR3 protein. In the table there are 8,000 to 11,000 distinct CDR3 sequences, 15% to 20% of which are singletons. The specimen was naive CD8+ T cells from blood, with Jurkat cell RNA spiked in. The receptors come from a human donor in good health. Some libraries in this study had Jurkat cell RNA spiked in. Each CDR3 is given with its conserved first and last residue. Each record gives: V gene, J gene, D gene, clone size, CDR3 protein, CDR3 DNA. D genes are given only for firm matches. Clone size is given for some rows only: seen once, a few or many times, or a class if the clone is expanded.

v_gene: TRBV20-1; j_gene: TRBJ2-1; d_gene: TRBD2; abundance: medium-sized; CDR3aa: CSARASGRMSNEQFF; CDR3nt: TGCAGTGCTAGAGCTAGCGGGAGGATGAGCAATGAGCAGTTCTTC
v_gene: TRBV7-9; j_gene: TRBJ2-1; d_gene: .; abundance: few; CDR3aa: CATPDEASYNEQFF; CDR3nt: TGTGCCACCCCCGACGAGGCCTCCTACAATGAGCAGTTCTTC
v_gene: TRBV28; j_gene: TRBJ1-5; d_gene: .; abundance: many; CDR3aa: CASSLIPTADQPQHF; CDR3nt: TGTGCCAGCAGTTTAATCCCAACAGCGGATCAGCCCCAGCATTTT
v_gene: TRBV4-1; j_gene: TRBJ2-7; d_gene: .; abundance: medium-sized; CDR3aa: CASRGGGPHEQYF; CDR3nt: TGCGCCAGCAGAGGAGGAGGTCCCCACGAGCAGTACTTC
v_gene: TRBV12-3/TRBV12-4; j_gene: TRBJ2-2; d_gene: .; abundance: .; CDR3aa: CASSLVPGELFF; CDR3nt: TGTGCCAGCAGTTTAGTCCCCGGGGAGCTGTTTTTT
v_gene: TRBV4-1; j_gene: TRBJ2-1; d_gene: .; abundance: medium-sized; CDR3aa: CASSPLSAGEQFF; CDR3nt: TGCGCCAGCAGCCCCCTAAGTGCCGGTGAGCAGTTCTTC
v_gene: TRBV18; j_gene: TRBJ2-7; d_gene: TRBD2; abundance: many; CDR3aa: CASSPPLPREATYEQYF; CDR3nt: TGTGCCAGCTCACCACCTCTCCCGCGGGAGGCGACCTACGAGCAGTACTTC
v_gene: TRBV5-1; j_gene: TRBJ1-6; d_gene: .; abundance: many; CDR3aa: CASSLDDSPLHF; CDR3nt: TGCGCCAGCAGCCTCGACGATTCACCCCTCCACTTT
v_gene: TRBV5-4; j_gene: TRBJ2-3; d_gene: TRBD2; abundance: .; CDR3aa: CASRKEAASGNSTDTQYF; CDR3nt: TGTGCCAGCAGAAAAGAAGCGGCTAGCGGAAATAGCACAGATACGCAGTATTTT
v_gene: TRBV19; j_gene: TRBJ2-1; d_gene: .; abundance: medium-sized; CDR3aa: CASSISQSSYNEQFF; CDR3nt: TGTGCCAGTAGTATCAGTCAGAGCTCCTACAATGAGCAGTTCTTC
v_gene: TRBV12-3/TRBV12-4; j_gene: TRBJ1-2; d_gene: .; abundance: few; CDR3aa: CASSFSSAGGYTF; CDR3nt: TGTGCCAGCAGTTTTAGTTCCGCTGGAGGCTACACCTTC
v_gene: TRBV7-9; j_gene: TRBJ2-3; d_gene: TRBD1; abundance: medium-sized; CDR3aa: CASSLGTGGVTDTQYF; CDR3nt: TGTGCCAGCAGCTTAGGGACAGGGGGCGTGACAGATACGCAGTATTTT
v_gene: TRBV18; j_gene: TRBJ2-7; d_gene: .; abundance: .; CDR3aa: CASSPTSPIYEQYF; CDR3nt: TGTGCCAGCTCACCGACCTCACCCATCTACGAGCAGTACTTC
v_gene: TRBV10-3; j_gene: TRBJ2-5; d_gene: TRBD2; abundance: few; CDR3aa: CAISESGAGGPVRETQYF; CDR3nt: TGTGCCATCAGTGAGTCCGGAGCGGGAGGGCCCGTTCGAGAGACCCAGTACTTC
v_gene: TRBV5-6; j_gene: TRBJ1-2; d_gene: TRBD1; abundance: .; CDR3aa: CASSPSGTGVPNYGYTF; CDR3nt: TGTGCCAGCAGCCCCAGCGGGACAGGAGTTCCTAACTATGGCTACACCTTC
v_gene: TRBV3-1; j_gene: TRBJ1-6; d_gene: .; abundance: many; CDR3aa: CASSQELVPDSPLHF; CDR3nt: TGTGCCAGCAGCCAAGAACTGGTACCGGACTCACCCCTCCACTTT
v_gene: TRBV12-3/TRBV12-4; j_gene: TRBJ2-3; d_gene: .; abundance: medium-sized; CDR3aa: CASSTSLTVGIDTQYF; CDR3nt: TGTGCCAGCAGCACTTCCCTCACCGTAGGTATAGATACGCAGTATTTT
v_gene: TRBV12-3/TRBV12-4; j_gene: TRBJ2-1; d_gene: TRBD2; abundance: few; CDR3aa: CASSQGLVSHEQFF; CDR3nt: TGTGCCAGCAGTCAGGGACTAGTGTCCCATGAGCAGTTCTTC
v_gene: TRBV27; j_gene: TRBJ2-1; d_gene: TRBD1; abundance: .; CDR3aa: CASSLWDSFNEQFF; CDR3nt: TGTGCCAGCAGTTTATGGGACAGTTTCAATGAGCAGTTCTTC
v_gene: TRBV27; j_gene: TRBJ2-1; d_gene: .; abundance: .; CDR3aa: CASSTGVGYNEQFF; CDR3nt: TGTGCCAGCAGTACGGGAGTTGGCTACAATGAGCAGTTCTTC
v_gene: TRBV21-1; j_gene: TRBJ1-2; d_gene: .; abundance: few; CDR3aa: CASSMHYGYTF; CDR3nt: TGTGCCAGCAGCATGCACTATGGCTACACCTTC
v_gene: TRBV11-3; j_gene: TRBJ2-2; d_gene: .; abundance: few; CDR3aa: CASSFIGGQGTGELFF; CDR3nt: TGTGCCAGCAGCTTCATCGGGGGGCAGGGCACCGGGGAGCTGTTTTTT
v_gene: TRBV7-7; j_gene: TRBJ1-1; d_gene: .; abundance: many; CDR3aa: CASSATRRTEAFF; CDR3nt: TGTGCCAGCAGCGCTACGAGGAGAACTGAAGCTTTCTTT
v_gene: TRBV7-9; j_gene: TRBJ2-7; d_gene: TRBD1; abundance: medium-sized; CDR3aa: CASSRQGTYEQYF; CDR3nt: TGTGCCAGCAGCCGACAGGGGACCTACGAGCAGTACTTC
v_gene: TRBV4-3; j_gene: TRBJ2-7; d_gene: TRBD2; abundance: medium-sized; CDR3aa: CASSQSPSGNLGEQYF; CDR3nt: TGCGCCAGCAGCCAGTCCCCTAGCGGGAACCTCGGAGAGCAGTACTTC
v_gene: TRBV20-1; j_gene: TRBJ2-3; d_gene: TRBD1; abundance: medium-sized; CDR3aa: CSARSWDRGTDTQYF; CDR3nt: TGCAGTGCTAGATCCTGGGACAGGGGCACAGATACGCAGTATTTT
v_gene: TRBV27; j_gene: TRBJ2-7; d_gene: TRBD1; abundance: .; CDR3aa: CASRDGTGSVEQYF; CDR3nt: TGTGCCAGCAGGGATGGGACAGGTTCCGTCGAGCAGTACTTC
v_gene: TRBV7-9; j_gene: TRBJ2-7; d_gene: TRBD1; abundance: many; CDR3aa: CASSSMDRGLDEQYF; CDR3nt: TGTGCCAGCAGCTCGATGGACAGGGGGCTGGACGAGCAGTACTTC
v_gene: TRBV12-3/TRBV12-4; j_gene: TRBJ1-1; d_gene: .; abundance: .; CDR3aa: CASSLSGGSTEAFF; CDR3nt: TGTGCCAGCAGTCTTTCGGGGGGGAGCACTGAAGCTTTCTTT
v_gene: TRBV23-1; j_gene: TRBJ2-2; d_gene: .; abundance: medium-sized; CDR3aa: CASSQRWTIAGELFF; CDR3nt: TGCGCCAGCAGTCAAAGGTGGACTATTGCCGGGGAGCTGTTTTTT
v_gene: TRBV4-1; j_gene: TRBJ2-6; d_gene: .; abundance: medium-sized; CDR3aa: CASSQDVTGTNSGANVLTF; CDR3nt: TGCGCCAGCAGCCAAGACGTAACCGGGACCAACTCTGGGGCCAACGTCCTGACTTTC
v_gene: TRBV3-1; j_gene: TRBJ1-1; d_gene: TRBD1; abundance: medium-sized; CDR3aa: CASSHLRGQGNTEAFF; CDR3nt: TGTGCCAGCAGCCATCTCCGCGGACAGGGAAACACTGAAGCTTTCTTT
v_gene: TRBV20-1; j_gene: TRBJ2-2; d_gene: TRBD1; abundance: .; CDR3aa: CSGRGTGGVTGELFF; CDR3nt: TGCAGTGGTAGGGGGACAGGGGGCGTCACCGGGGAGCTGTTTTTT
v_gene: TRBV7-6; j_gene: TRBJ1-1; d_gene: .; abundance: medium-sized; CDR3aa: CASRPVPDESTEAFF; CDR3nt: TGTGCCAGCAGACCCGTGCCAGATGAATCCACTGAAGCTTTCTTT
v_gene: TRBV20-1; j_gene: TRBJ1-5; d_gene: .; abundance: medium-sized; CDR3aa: CSALDPGLSNQPQHF; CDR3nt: TGCAGTGCTTTAGACCCGGGGCTAAGCAATCAGCCCCAGCATTTT
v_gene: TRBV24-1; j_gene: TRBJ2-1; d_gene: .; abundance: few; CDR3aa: CATSDPWRGSGNEQFF; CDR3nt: TGTGCCACCAGTGATCCTTGGCGAGGGAGTGGGAATGAGCAGTTCTTC
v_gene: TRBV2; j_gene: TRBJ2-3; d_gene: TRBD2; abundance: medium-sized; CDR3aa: CASTRGWLAGGTDTQYF; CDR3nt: TGTGCCAGCACCCGGGGATGGCTAGCGGGAGGCACAGATACGCAGTATTTT
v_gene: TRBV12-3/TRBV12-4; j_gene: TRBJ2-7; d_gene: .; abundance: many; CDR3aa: CASSLAPGDSSYEQYF; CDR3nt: TGTGCCAGCAGTTTAGCGCCGGGAGACAGCTCCTACGAGCAGTACTTC
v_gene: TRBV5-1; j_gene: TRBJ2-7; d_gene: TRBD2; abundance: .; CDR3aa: CASSPIGTSGYEQYF; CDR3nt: TGCGCCAGCAGCCCAATCGGGACTAGCGGCTACGAGCAGTACTTC
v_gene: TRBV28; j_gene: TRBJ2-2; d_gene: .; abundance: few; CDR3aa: CASSRIQENTGELFF; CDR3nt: TGTGCCAGCAGTCGAATACAGGAGAACACCGGGGAGCTGTTTTTT
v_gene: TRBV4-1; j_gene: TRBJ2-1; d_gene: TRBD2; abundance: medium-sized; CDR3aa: CASAMTSGMNEQFF; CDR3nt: TGCGCCAGCGCGATGACTAGCGGGATGAATGAGCAGTTCTTC
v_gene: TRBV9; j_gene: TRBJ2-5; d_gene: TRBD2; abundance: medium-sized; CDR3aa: CASSLSGSGKTQYF; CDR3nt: TGTGCCAGCAGTCTTAGCGGGAGCGGGAAGACCCAGTACTTC